The 12 T cell receptor beta chains below were found in one sample sequenced in a study of blood T cell repertoires in COVID-19 (dated by TCRdb to 2018 to 2021). Receptor libraries were prepared by the immunoSEQ multiplex PCR assay. TCRdb carries this immuneACCESS record with in-frame sequences only. Its versions omit some clonotypes, under half of them owing to an unresolved V gene in the studies checked, with the rest unexplained. In all, the sample holds about 400,000 clones, and around 87% of those were seen once. 10% of the sample is taken by the ten largest. The sample comprised PBMCs or T cells enriched from blood (not recorded which). These receptors originate from a woman aged 45-65 years who had recovered from COVID-19.

The V call is TRBV28, the J call TRBJ1-4; 10 bases fit TRBD1. Per the germline V gene, CDR1 is MDHEN and CDR2 is SYDVKM. The CDR3 runs 11 residues. J lost 12 bases, V lost 5 bases, and 0 bases had no gene match. The CDR3 nucleotides read TGTGCCAGCAGTGACAGGGGGCAACTGTTTTTT. Translated: CASSDRGQLFF.

V gene TRBV19 combines with J gene TRBJ2-7; 7 nucleotides match TRBD1. V shed 7 bases, J shed 2 bases, and the junction held 5 bases outside the gene matches. The CDR3 runs 13 residues. From germline, CDR1 is LNHDA and CDR2 SQIVND (reference sequence). CDR3 nucleotides: TGTGCCAGTACCGACAGGGCTCCCTACGAGCAGTACTTC. The encoded protein is CASTDRAPYEQYF. Using reference TRBV19 and TRBJ2-7 for the parts outside the CDR3, the full variable domain is DGGITQSPKYLFRKEGQNVTLSCEQNLNHDAMYWYRQDPGQGLRLIYYSQIVNDFQKGDIAEGYSVSREKKESFPLTVTSAQKNPTAFYLCASTDRAPYEQYFGPGTRLTVT.

This clone appeared a few times. The V and J genes are TRBV27 and TRBJ2-6; tentatively, D is TRBD1 (6 bases). CDR3 length: 22 amino acids. The V and J ends lost 2 bases and 2 bases respectively, with 28 bases between them. Germline V gene sequence: CDR1 MNHEY, CDR2 SMNVEV (reference sequence). This CDR3 reads CASSLTPPIQGYRSAGANVLTF. CDR3 coding DNA: TGTGCCAGCAGTTTAACCCCCCCCATACAGGGATATAGGTCCGCTGGGGCCAACGTCCTGACTTTC. The whole variable domain, filled in from reference TRBV27 and TRBJ2-6, reads EAQVTQNPRYLITVTGKKLTVTCSQNMNHEYMSWYRQDPGLGLRQIYYSMNVEVTDKGDVPEGYKVSRKEKRNFPLILESPSPNQTSLYFCASSLTPPIQGYRSAGANVLTFGAGSRLTVL.

The gene calls are TRBV5-4 and TRBJ1-2; perhaps TRBD1 as D (6 bases). This CDR3 contains 14 residues. Germline-derived CDR1 and CDR2 are SGHNT and YYREEE (reference sequence). V was trimmed by 4 bases and J by 6 bases, leaving 16 bases between them. CDR3 region: CASSQEQGLNGYTF. For the CDR3, the DNA is TGTGCCAGCAGCCAGGAACAGGGCTTAAATGGCTACACCTTC.

This chain links TRBV5-5 with TRBJ2-7; D is ambiguous. Germline loops: CDR1 SGHKS, CDR2 YYEKEE (reference sequence). The CDR3 covers 13 residues. Trimming stripped 4 bases from V and 0 bases from J, with 8 bases between. The CDR3, as DNA: TGTGCCAGCAGCAGCTCAAACTCCTACGAGCAGTACTTC. Protein sequence: CASSSSNSYEQYF. Using reference TRBV5-5 and TRBJ2-7 for the parts outside the CDR3, the full variable domain is DAGVTQSPTHLIKTRGQQVTLRCSPISGHKSVSWYQQVLGQGPQFIFQYYEKEERGRGNFPDRFSARQFPNYSSELNVNALLLGDSALYLCASSSSNSYEQYFGPGTRLTVT.

V usage is TRBV28 and J usage is TRBJ1-2; D is possibly TRBD1 (6 bases). The CDR3 runs 15 residues. The V end was cut by 6 bases, the J end by 6 bases, with 20 bases between. Germline lookup yields CDR1 MDHEN and CDR2 SYDVKM. In DNA, the CDR3 is TGTGCCAGCAGCCCTAGGTGGGAAGGGGGTGATGGCTACACCTTC. Translated, it gives CASSPRWEGGDGYTF.

This clone has only a few counts. The chain recombines TRBV6-1 with TRBJ2-2; 8 positions match TRBD2. The V and J ends lost 3 bases and 5 bases, in that order; junction bases with no gene match: 2. CDR3 length: 14 residues. Germline-derived CDR1 and CDR2 are MNHNS and SASEGT. Here the CDR3 reads CASSDGGETGELFF. The CDR3 nucleotides are TGTGCCAGCAGTGACGGGGGGGAGACCGGGGAGCTGTTTTTT.

V gene TRBV28 combines with J gene TRBJ2-2; D is unresolved. V dropped 6 bases and J dropped 6 bases, with 14 bases sitting between them. This CDR3 has 14 residues. Germline V gene sequence: CDR1 MDHEN, CDR2 SYDVKM. The DNA of the CDR3 is TGTGCCAGCAGCCGTCCCAGGCTGTCCGGGGAGCTGTTTTTT. This sequence encodes CASSRPRLSGELFF.

The CDR3 DNA is TGTGCCAGTAGTTTTTATGGGGCTGCCTCGGCGGCTTTCTTT. It codes for CASSFYGAASAAFF. V is TRBV19 and J is TRBJ1-1; D might be TRBD1 (5 bases). Germline CDR1 reads LNHDA; CDR2 reads SQIVND (reference sequence). V was pared by 5 bases and J by 11 bases, with 21 bases between. This CDR3 has 14 residues.

The chain couples TRBV6-5 to TRBJ1-5; TRBD1 agrees at 11 bases. CDR3 length: 15 amino acids. V lost 0 bases to trimming and J lost 7 bases; unmatched junction nucleotides: 2. Germline V CDR1 and CDR2: MNHEY, SVGAGI. The CDR3 protein is CASSYSGQGGQPQHF. The CDR3, as DNA: TGTGCCAGCAGTTACTCGGGACAGGGGGGGCAGCCCCAGCATTTT.

The rearrangement joins TRBV14 to TRBJ2-7, with a tentative D call TRBD2 (5 bases). CDR3 length: 17 residues. Per the germline V gene, CDR1 is SGHDN and CDR2 is FVKESK. Between the trimmed V and J ends, which lost 1 base and 2 bases, there was a span of 18 bases. The DNA for the CDR3 is TGTGCCAGCAGCCAAGCAGGAGGCCAGCCGAATGCCTACGAGCAGTACTTC. Its protein is CASSQAGGQPNAYEQYF.

The CDR3 DNA follows: TGTGCCAGCAGTTTTTCGGAGAATAATTCACCCCTCCACTTT. It is translated as CASSFSENNSPLHF. The chain combines TRBV27 with TRBJ1-6; no clear D. Germline V lookup: CDR1 MNHEY, CDR2 SMNVEV (reference sequence). The CDR3 is 14 amino acids. Trimming pared 3 bases from V and 5 bases from J, leaving 8 bases between.